This is a list of T cell receptor beta chains from one sample in a study of shared clonotypes between healthy human individuals. Repertoires were generated with immunoSEQ multiplex PCR, while TCRdb's copy carries only in-frame clones and drops some. The sample lists a few hundred thousand clones; roughly four fifths were seen once. The sample consisted of PBMCs. These receptors were obtained from a woman between 35 and 50 years old in good health. Some clones in this sample may be carry-over from other donors' samples. Both conserved end residues are part of each CDR3.

v_call cdr3_aa
TRBV5-1 CASSLGVRDNYGYTF
TRBV19 CASSTADRLQETQYF
TRBV7-3 CASSLAGTYNEQFF
TRBV19 CASSTTFGLADTYEQYF
TRBV2 CASSRPGLAGGNEQFF
TRBV28 CASSLPGTASYEQYF
TRBV11-2 CASSLEGTANTEAFF
TRBV18 CASSGGVSRKAYEQYF
TRBV5-4 CASSLSAGVVEQFF
TRBV4-3 CASSQVYGQSSGANVLTF
TRBV6-5 CASSYSAQGAYEQYF
TRBV5-6 CASSLAGTSGYNEQFF
TRBV2 CASSVIRGVREKLFF
TRBV5-1 CASSPSSSGSWETQYF
TRBV7-2 CASSQTPGTSLIDEQFF
TRBV5-4 CASSPNRGTNQETQYF
TRBV18 CASSQGLNTEAFF
TRBV4-2 CASSQDLRGQETQYF
TRBV30 CAWSKSRLGLSTDTQYF
TRBV5-1 CASSLGVGRRGERADTQYF
TRBV9 CASGYNEQFF
TRBV18 CASSPTRVTEAFF
TRBV4-1 CASSQYFRLGDQETQYF
TRBV5-1 CASKRDRLSYEQYF
TRBV19 CATGNPGIYYGYTF
TRBV9 CASSAGGGNTIYF
TRBV6-5 CASSYGKTQYF
TRBV27 CASTPFRVKQYF
TRBV9 CASSPRGQGTYNEQFF
TRBV6-5 CASSPLQGKAEAFF
TRBV6-4 CASSDKTGYYEQYF
TRBV2 CASSEDVNQPQHF
TRBV29-1 CSVGTGGDIQYF
TRBV29-1 CSVVSLYGYTF
TRBV6-1 CASSEAPFSSGTALAKNIQYF
TRBV4-2 CASSQESDTSLSYGYTF
TRBV5-1 CASKYDRGNEQFF
TRBV28 CASSFVRGLAKNIQYF
TRBV4-2 CASSPSSGRDYGYTF
TRBV6-5 CASSPPWGGTDTQYF
TRBV4-2 CASSQDVQGAPHPPHF
TRBV9 CASSPRGDSGNTIYF
TRBV20-1 CSATGGSGQYF
TRBV4-1 CASSQFHSARDNEQFF
TRBV15 CATSRDRPRAYEQYF
TRBV5-1 CASSRNLGLGSGEQFF
TRBV7-3 CASSLAASGGTGELFF
TRBV18 CASSTGQGDYGYTF
TRBV7-9 CASRPGQGAGQETQYF
TRBV7-8 CASSSFRPGAGEKLFF
TRBV4-1 CASSQVRNEQFF
TRBV7-2 CASSLALGQGPTGGNIQYF
TRBV7-9 CASSLVRPGEKLFF
TRBV7-3 CASSLVRAGTYEQYF
TRBV28 CASSVRDWAQYF
TRBV10-1 CASSDLRRSSGNTIYF
TRBV6-6 CASRSTSGSYEQYF
TRBV6-5 CASSTGFQGYEQYF
TRBV18 CATKVDMNTEAFF